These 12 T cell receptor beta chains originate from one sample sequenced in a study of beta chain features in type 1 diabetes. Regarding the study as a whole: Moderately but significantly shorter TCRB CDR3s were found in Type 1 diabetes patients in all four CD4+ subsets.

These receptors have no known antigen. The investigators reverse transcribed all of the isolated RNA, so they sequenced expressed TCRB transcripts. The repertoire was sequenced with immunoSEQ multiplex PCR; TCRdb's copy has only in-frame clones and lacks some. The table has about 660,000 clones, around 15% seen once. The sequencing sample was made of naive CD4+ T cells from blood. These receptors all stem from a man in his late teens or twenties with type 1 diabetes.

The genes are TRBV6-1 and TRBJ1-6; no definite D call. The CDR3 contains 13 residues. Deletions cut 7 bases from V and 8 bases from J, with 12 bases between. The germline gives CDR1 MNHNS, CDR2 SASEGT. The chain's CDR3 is CASKRGFDSPLHF. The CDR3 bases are TGTGCCAGCAAGCGGGGTTTCGATTCACCCCTCCACTTT.

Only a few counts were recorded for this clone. This CDR3 is CSVEDRIAKNIQYF. The CDR3 nucleotides are TGCAGCGTTGAAGATCGTATAGCCAAAAACATTCAGTACTTC. The chain joins TRBV29-1 to TRBJ2-4; D remains ambiguous. Between the trimmed V and J ends, which lost 0 bases and 0 bases, there was a span of 6 bases. The germline CDR1 and CDR2 sequences are SQVTM and ANQGSEA. This CDR3 is 14 amino acids long.

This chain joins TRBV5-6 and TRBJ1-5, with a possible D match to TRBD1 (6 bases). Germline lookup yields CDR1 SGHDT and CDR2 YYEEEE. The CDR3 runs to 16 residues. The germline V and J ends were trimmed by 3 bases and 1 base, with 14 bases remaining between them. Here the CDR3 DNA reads TGTGCCAGCAGCTCCTCGGGAGGACAGAGCAATCAGCCCCAGCATTTT. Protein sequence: CASSSSGGQSNQPQHF.

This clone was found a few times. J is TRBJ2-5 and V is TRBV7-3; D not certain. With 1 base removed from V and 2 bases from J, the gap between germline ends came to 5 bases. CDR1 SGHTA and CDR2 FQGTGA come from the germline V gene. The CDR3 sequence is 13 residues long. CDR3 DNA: TGTGCCAGCAGCTTAAGGGTACAAGAGACCCAGTACTTC. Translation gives CASSLRVQETQYF.

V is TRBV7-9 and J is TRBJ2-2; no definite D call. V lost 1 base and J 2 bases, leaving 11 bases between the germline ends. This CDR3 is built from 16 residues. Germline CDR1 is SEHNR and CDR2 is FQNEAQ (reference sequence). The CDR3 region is CASSLEGRGNTGELFF. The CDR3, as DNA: TGTGCCAGCAGCTTAGAAGGCAGAGGAAACACCGGGGAGCTGTTTTTT.

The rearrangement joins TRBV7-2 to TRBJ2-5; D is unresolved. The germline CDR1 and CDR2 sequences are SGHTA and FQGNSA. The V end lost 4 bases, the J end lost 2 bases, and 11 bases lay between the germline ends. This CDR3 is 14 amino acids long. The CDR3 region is CASSSRTLQETQYF. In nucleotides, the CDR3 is TGTGCCAGCAGCTCACGGACGTTACAAGAGACCCAGTACTTC.

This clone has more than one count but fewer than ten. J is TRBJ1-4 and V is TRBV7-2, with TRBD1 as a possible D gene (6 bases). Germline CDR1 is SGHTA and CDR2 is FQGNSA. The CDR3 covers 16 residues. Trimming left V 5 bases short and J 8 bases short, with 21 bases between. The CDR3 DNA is TGTGCCAGCAGCCGCCCGCCAGGGACACCGGGCGAAAAACTGTTTTTT. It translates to CASSRPPGTPGEKLFF.

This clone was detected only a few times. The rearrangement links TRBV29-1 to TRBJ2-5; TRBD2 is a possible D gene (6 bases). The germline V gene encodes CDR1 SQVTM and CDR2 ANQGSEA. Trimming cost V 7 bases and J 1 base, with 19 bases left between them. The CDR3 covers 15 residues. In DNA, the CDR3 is TGCAGCGCCTCGACTAGTAGATCCTCCCAAGAGACCCAGTACTTC. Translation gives CSASTSRSSQETQYF. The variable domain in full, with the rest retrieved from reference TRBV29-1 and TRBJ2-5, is SAVISQKPSRDICQRGTSLTIQCQVDSQVTMMFWYRQQPGQSLTLIATANQGSEATYESGFVIDKFPISRPNLTFSTLTVSNMSPEDSSIYLCSASTSRSSQETQYFGPGTRLLVL.

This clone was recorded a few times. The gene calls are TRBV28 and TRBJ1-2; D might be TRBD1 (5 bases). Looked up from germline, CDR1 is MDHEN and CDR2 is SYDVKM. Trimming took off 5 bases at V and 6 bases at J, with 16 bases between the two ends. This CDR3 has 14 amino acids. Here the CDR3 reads CASSTLGTTDGYTF. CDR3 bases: TGTGCCAGCAGTACCCTTGGGACTACGGATGGCTACACCTTC.

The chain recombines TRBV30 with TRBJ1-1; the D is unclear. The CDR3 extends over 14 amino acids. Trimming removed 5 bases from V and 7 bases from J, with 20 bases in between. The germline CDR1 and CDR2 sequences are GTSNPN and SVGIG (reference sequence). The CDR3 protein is CAWVPRGRGLEAFF. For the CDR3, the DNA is TGTGCCTGGGTACCTCGCGGGCGAGGCCTTGAAGCTTTCTTT.

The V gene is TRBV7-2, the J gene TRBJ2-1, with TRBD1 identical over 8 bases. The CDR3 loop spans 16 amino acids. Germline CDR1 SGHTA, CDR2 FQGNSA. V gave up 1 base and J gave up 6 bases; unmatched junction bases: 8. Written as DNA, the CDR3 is TGTGCCAGCAGCTTAGATCAGGGGGCGTACTTCAATGAGCAGTTCTTC. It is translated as CASSLDQGAYFNEQFF.

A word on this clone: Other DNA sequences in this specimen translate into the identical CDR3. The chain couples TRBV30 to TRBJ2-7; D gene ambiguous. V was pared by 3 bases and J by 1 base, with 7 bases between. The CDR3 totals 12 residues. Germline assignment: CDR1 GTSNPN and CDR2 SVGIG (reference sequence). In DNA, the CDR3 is TGTGCCTGGAGCCGGGTTTCCTACGAGCAGTACTTC. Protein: CAWSRVSYEQYF.